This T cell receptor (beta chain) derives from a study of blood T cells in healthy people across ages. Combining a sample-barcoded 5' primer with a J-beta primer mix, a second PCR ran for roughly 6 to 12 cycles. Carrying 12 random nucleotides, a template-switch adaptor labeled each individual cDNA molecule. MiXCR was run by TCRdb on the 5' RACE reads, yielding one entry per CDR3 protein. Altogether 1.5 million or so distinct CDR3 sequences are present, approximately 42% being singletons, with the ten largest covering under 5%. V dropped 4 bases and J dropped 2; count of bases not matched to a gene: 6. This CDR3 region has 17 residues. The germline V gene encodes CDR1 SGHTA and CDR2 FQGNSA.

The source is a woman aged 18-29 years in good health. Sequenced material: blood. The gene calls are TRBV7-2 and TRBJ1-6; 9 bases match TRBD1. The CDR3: CASSYSGTGPYNSPLHF. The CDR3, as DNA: TGTGCCAGCAGCTACTCCGGGACAGGGCCCTATAATTCACCCCTCCACTTT.